Detailed here is one T cell receptor (beta chain). V was pared by 0 bases and J by 6 bases, with 11 bases of the junction left unmatched. The CDR3 sequence is 16 residues long. In germline, CDR1 is SGHDT, CDR2 YYEEEE. Clones were read by immunoSEQ multiplex PCR, and TCRdb kept only the in-frame ones, dropping some. The sample has around 30,000 clones, about nine tenths seen once. The entry originates in a study of T cell changes during pregnancy in multiple sclerosis. The receptor comes from a female donor with multiple sclerosis, enrolled in a pregnancy study. The sample was CD8+ T cells from peripheral blood mononuclear cells, taken in the second trimester of pregnancy. V and J are TRBV5-6 and TRBJ1-2; 7 nucleotides agree with TRBD1. Here the CDR3 reads CASSLVDREWANGYTF. The CDR3 coding sequence is TGTGCCAGCAGCTTGGTAGACAGGGAATGGGCGAATGGCTACACCTTC.